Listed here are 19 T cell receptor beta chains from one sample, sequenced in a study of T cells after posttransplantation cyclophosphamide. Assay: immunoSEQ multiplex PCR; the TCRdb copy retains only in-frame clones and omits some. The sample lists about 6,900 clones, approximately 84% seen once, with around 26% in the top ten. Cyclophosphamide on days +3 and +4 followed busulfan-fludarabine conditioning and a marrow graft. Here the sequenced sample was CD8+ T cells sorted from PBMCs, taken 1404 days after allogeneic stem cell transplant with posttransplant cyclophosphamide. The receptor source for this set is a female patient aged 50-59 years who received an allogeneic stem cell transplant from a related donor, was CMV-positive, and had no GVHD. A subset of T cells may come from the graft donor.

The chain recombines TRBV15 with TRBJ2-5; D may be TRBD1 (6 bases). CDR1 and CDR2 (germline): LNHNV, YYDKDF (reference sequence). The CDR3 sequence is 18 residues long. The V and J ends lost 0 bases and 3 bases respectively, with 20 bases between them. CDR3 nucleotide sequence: TGTGCCACCAGCAGAGATCGGGTAGACAGGCCGCTGGAAGAGACCCAGTACTTC. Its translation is CATSRDRVDRPLEETQYF.

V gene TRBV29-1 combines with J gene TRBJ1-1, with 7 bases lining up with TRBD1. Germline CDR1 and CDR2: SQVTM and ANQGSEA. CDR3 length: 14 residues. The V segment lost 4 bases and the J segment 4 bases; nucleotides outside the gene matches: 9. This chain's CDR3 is CSVASRPGGTEAFF. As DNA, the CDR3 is TGCAGCGTTGCCTCCCGCCCAGGGGGCACTGAAGCTTTCTTT.

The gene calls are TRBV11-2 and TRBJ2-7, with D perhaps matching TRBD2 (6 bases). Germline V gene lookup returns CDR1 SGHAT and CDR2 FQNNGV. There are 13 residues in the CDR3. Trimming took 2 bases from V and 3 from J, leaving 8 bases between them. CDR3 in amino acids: CASSLPGLYEQYF. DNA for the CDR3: TGTGCCAGCAGCTTACCGGGACTCTACGAGCAGTACTTC.

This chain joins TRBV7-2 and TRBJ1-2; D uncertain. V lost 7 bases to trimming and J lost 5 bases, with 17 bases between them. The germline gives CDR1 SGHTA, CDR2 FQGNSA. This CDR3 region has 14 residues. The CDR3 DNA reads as TGTGCCAGCACCCTGCACGGATCCGGGTATGGCTACACCTTC. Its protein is CASTLHGSGYGYTF. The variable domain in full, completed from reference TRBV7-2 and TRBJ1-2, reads GAGVSQSPSNKVTEKGKDVELRCDPISGHTALYWYRQSLGQGLEFLIYFQGNSAPDKSGLPSDRFSAERTGGSVSTLTIQRTQQEDSAVYLCASTLHGSGYGYTFGSGTRLTVV.

The CDR3 coding sequence is TGTGCCAGCAGCACCCAGGGGTTGGGGGAGCAGTACTTC. Encoded protein: CASSTQGLGEQYF. The chain uses TRBV13 and TRBJ2-7; maybe TRBD1 (6 bases). This CDR3 spans 13 amino acids. Germline V gives CDR1 PRHDT, CDR2 FYEKMQ (reference sequence). Trimming stripped 5 bases from V and 7 bases from J, with 15 bases between.

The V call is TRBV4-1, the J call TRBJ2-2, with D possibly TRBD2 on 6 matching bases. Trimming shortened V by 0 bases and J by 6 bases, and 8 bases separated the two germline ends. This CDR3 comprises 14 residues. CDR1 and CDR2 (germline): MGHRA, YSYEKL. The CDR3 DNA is TGCGCCAGCAGCCAAGAGGAGGGAGCCGGGGAGCTGTTTTTT. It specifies CASSQEEGAGELFF.

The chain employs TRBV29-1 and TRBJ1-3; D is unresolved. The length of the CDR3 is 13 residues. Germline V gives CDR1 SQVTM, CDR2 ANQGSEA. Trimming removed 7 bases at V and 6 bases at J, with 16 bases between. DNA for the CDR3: TGCAGCGCCTCCATGGACGGACTAAACACCATATATTTT. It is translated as CSASMDGLNTIYF.

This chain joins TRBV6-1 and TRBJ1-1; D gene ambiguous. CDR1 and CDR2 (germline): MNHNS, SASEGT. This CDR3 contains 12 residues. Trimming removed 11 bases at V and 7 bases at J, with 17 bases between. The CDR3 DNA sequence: TGTGCCTCCCCTGGGCAGTTTAATGAAGCTTTCTTT. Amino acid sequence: CASPGQFNEAFF.

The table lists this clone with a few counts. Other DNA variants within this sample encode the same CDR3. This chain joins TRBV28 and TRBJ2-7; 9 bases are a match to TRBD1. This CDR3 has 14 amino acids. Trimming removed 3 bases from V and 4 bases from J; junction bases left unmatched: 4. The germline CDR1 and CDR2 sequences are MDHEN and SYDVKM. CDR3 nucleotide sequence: TGTGCCAGCAGTTTTGGGACAGGGCCTTACGAGCAGTACTTC. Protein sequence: CASSFGTGPYEQYF.

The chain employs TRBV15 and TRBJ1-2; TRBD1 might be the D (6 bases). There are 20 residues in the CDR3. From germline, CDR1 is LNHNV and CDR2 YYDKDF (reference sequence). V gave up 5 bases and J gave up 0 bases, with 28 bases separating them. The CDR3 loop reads CATSGLSIRDTPTSNYGYTF. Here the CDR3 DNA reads TGTGCCACCAGCGGACTCTCAATCCGGGACACCCCGACCTCTAACTATGGCTACACCTTC.

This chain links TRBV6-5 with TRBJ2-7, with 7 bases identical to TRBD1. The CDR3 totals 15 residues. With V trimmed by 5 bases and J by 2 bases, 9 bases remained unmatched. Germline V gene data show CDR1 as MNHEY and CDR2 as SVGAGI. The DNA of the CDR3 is TGTGCCAGCAGTCCCTCGGAAGGGGGCGCCTACGAGCAGTACTTC. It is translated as CASSPSEGGAYEQYF.

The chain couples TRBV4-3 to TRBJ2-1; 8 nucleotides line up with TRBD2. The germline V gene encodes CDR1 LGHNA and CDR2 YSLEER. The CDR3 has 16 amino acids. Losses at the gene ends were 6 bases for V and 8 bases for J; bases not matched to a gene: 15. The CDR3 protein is CASRFLAREGSYEQFF. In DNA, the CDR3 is TGCGCCAGCAGATTCCTCGCCCGGGAGGGTAGCTATGAGCAGTTCTTC.

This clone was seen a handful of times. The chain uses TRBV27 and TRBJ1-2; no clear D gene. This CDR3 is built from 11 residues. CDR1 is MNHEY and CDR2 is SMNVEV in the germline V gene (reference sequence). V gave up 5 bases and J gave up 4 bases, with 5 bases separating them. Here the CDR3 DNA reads TGTGCCAGCAGTCCCGGCTATGGCTACACCTTC. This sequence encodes CASSPGYGYTF.

CDR3 in DNA: TGTGCCAGCTGGGGGCCACACGAGCAGTACTTC. Its translation is CASWGPHEQYF. The rearrangement joins TRBV6-6 to TRBJ2-7; TRBD1 might be the D (6 bases). The CDR3 loop spans 11 amino acids. Trimming shortened V by 8 bases and J by 5 bases, and 10 bases separated the two germline ends. Germline-derived CDR1 and CDR2 are MNHNY and SVGAGI (reference sequence).

The CDR3 nucleotides read TGTGCCAGCAGCCGGATAGGACTAGCGGGAGGCAATGAGCAGTTCTTC. Its protein product is CASSRIGLAGGNEQFF. The chain recombines TRBV7-7 with TRBJ2-1; 14 nucleotides match TRBD2. V gave up 5 bases and J gave up 6 bases; unmatched junction bases: 6. The CDR3 loop spans 16 amino acids. Germline V gene lookup returns CDR1 SSHAT and CDR2 FNYEAQ (reference sequence).

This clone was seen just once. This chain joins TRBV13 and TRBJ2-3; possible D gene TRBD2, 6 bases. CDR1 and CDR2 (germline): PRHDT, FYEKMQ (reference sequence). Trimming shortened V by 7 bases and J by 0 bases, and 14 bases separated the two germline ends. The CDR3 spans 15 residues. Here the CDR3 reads CASKGGVSSTDTQYF. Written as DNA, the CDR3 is TGTGCCAGCAAGGGCGGGGTCTCTAGCACAGATACGCAGTATTTT.

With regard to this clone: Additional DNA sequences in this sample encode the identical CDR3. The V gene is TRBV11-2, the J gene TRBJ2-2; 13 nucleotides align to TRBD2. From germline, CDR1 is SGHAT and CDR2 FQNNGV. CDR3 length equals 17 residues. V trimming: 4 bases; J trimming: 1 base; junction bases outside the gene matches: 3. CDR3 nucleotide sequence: TGTGCCAGCAGCTCTAGGACTAGCGGGAGGAACACCGGGGAGCTGTTTTTT. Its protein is CASSSRTSGRNTGELFF.

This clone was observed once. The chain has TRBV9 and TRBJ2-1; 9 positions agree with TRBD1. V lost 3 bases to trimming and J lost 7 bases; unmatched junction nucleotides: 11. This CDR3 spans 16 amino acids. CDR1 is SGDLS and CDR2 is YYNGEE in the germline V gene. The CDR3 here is CASSASGDRADNEQFF. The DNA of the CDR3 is TGTGCCAGCAGCGCCTCCGGGGACAGGGCGGATAATGAGCAGTTCTTC. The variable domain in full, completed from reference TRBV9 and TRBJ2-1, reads DSGVTQTPKHLITATGQRVTLRCSPRSGDLSVYWYQQSLDQGLQFLIQYYNGEERAKGNILERFSAQQFPDLHSELNLSSLELGDSALYFCASSASGDRADNEQFFGPGTRLTVL.

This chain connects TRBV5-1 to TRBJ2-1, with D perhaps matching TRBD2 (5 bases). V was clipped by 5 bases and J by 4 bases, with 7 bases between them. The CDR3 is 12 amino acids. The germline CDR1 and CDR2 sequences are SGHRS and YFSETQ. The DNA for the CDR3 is TGCGCCAGCAGTGGAGGTTACAATGAGCAGTTCTTC. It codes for CASSGGYNEQFF.